Listed here are 21 T cell receptor beta chains from one sample, sequenced in a study of response to subunit inactivated influenza vaccine (dated by TCRdb to 2016 to 2019). The receptor library was made with RT-PCR. For sequencing, an Illumina HiSeq 2500 was employed. TCRdb redid the processing of the public reads, applying fastp at Q25 and MiXCR, and retained in-frame beta chains. One record per CDR3 amino acid sequence lists the most common genes and DNA. The sample has hundreds of thousands of distinct CDR3 sequences on record, 7.5% to 8.5% of them singletons. The ten largest account for 10% to 15% of the sample. Sequences were derived from PBMCs from blood, sampled less than 30 months after vaccination. The receptors originated from a man between 45 and 75 years old who received an inactivated influenza vaccine. Donor details come from another sample of the same person, matched by shared clones.

This clonotype was picked up many times. In DNA form, the CDR3 reads TGTGCCAGCAGTTCCGCCCGACAGGGCGCTTACAATGAGCAGTTCTTC. Its translation is CASSSARQGAYNEQFF. This sequence joins TRBV28 and TRBJ2-1; TRBD1 matches at 7 bases. V gave up 4 bases and J gave up 4 bases; unmatched junction bases: 10. This CDR3 contains 16 residues. The germline CDR1 and CDR2 sequences are MDHEN and SYDVKM.

In its sample, this clonotype was seen a few times. The chain has TRBV2 and TRBJ2-7; no reliable D call. The germline CDR1 and CDR2 sequences are SNHLY and FYNNEI. V was cut by 2 bases and J by 7 bases, with 6 bases left in between. This CDR3 contains 11 residues. The CDR3 nucleotides are TGTGCCAGCAGTGAATGGGGTGAGCAGTACTTC. The encoded protein is CASSEWGEQYF. Full variable domain (rest looked up from reference TRBV2 and TRBJ2-7): EPEVTQTPSHQVTQMGQEVILRCVPISNHLYFYWYRQILGQKVEFLVSFYNNEISEKSEIFDDQFSVERPDGSNFTLKIRSTKLEDSAMYFCASSEWGEQYFGPGTRLTVT.

A few counts support this clonotype. The chain combines TRBV12-3 or TRBV12-4 with TRBJ2-6, with no clear D. This CDR3 comprises 13 residues. The V and J ends lost 6 bases and 2 bases respectively, with 5 bases between them. The CDR3 sequence: CASSKTGANVLTF. The CDR3 bases are TGTGCCAGCAGCAAAACTGGGGCCAACGTCCTGACTTTC.

This clonotype was counted between two and nine times. The rearrangement joins TRBV6-4 to TRBJ2-1; TRBD2 aligns across 10 bases. The trim removed 3 bases at V and 8 bases at J, leaving 7 bases unmatched. CDR1 is MRHNA, CDR2 SNTAGT, per germline. This CDR3 region has 15 residues. This CDR3 is CASSEGASGSYEQFF. The CDR3 DNA reads TGTGCCAGCAGTGAAGGAGCTAGCGGGAGCTATGAGCAGTTCTTC.

This clonotype was counted ten times or more. The chain has TRBV9 and TRBJ2-2; perhaps TRBD2 as D (6 bases). Per germline, CDR1 SGDLS and CDR2 YYNGEE. CDR3 length equals 15 residues. The ends were cut back, 3 bases at V and 6 bases at J, with 15 bases in the middle. CDR3 protein: CASSAFGGAAGELFF. As DNA, the CDR3 is TGTGCCAGCAGCGCCTTCGGAGGGGCAGCCGGGGAGCTGTTTTTT.

V usage is TRBV20-1 and J usage is TRBJ2-7; the D is unclear. This CDR3 is built from 17 residues. V lost 0 bases and J lost 1, with 19 bases in between. CDR1 DFQATT and CDR2 SNEGSKA come from the germline V gene (reference sequence). The CDR3 loop is CSARESARLEKSYEQYF. CDR3 sequence (DNA): TGCAGTGCTAGAGAATCAGCTAGGCTGGAGAAATCCTACGAGCAGTACTTC.

This chain connects TRBV10-3 to TRBJ2-1, with 7 bases identical to TRBD2. The J segment lost 4 bases and the V segment lost 5 bases, leaving 11 bases of the junction unmatched. The CDR3 consists of 16 residues. Germline V gene lookup returns CDR1 ENHRY and CDR2 SYGVKD. This chain's CDR3 is CAISNLGGGAYNEQFF. The CDR3 nucleotides are TGTGCCATCAGTAACCTGGGGGGGGGAGCATACAATGAGCAGTTCTTC.

This clonotype was detected many times. The chain uses TRBV7-9 and TRBJ2-3; no reliable D call. With 2 bases removed from V and 5 bases from J, the gap between germline ends came to 5 bases. Looked up from germline, CDR1 is SEHNR and CDR2 is FQNEAQ (reference sequence). The CDR3 totals 12 residues. CDR3 DNA sequence: TGTGCCAGCAGCTTAATGGGAGATACGCAGTATTTT. Translating it yields CASSLMGDTQYF. Full variable domain (outside the CDR3, taken from reference TRBV7-9 and TRBJ2-3): DTGVSQNPRHKITKRGQNVTFRCDPISEHNRLYWYRQTLGQGPEFLTYFQNEAQLEKSRLLSDRFSAERPKGSFSTLEIQRTEQGDSAMYLCASSLMGDTQYFGPGTRLTVL.

This chain joins TRBV3-1 and TRBJ1-2, with 8 nucleotides matching TRBD1. Trimming took 3 bases from V and 6 from J; bases not matched to a gene: 3. The germline gives CDR1 LGHDT, CDR2 YNNKEL (reference sequence). This CDR3 is built from 13 residues. CDR3 sequence reads: CASSQSTGDGYTF. For the CDR3, the DNA is TGTGCCAGCAGCCAGTCGACAGGGGATGGCTACACCTTC.

The table lists this clonotype with a few counts. The V call is TRBV11-1, the J call TRBJ2-5; the D gene is possibly TRBD1 (5 bases). The germline V gene has CDR1 SGHAT and CDR2 FQDESV (reference sequence). Trimming pared 2 bases from V and 4 bases from J, leaving 17 bases between. The CDR3 length is 16 residues. This CDR3 is CASSLQGSIGGETQYF. As DNA, the CDR3 is TGTGCCAGCAGCTTACAGGGTTCGATTGGTGGAGAGACCCAGTACTTC.

The genes are TRBV28 and TRBJ2-3, with D hard to call. Trimming stripped 2 bases from V and 5 bases from J, with 11 bases between. Per germline, CDR1 MDHEN and CDR2 SYDVKM. This CDR3 has 14 residues. The CDR3 spells CASSLGAPGDTQYF. As DNA, the CDR3 is TGTGCCAGCAGTTTAGGAGCCCCGGGAGATACGCAGTATTTT.

This clonotype occurred a few times. The chain uses TRBV12-3 or TRBV12-4 and TRBJ2-7, with TRBD1 matching 12 bases. This CDR3 contains 14 residues. J gave up 6 bases and V 6 bases, and 6 bases lay outside the gene matches. In DNA form, the CDR3 reads TGTGCCAGCAGGGGGGGACAGGGGGCTTTCGAGCAGTACTTC. It is translated as CASRGGQGAFEQYF.

This clonotype was picked up a small number of times. The genes are TRBV2 and TRBJ2-1; D remains unclear. The germline V gene encodes CDR1 SNHLY and CDR2 FYNNEI. The CDR3 consists of 13 residues. V dropped 1 base and J dropped 5 bases, with 6 bases sitting between them. DNA for the CDR3: TGTGCCAGCAGTGAAGTCTTAGACAATGAGCAGTTCTTC. Protein product: CASSEVLDNEQFF. Combining the CDR3 with reference TRBV2 and TRBJ2-1 gives the whole variable domain EPEVTQTPSHQVTQMGQEVILRCVPISNHLYFYWYRQILGQKVEFLVSFYNNEISEKSEIFDDQFSVERPDGSNFTLKIRSTKLEDSAMYFCASSEVLDNEQFFGPGTRLTVL.

The sample holds many counts of this clonotype. This sequence joins TRBV12-3 or TRBV12-4 and TRBJ1-1; possibly TRBD1 for D (6 bases). V lost 5 bases and J lost 2, with 12 bases in between. The CDR3 is 14 residues long. The CDR3 coding sequence is TGTGCCAGCAGTCCCAGGGGTCGCAACACTGAAGCTTTCTTT. Translation: CASSPRGRNTEAFF.

The chain combines TRBV6-2 or TRBV6-3 with TRBJ2-5; D gene ambiguous. Germline V gene data show CDR1 as MNHEY and CDR2 as SVGEGT. This CDR3 is built from 14 residues. V dropped 6 bases and J dropped 1 base, with 12 bases sitting between them. The CDR3 DNA is TGTGCCAGCAGGAGGTCGTGGTCCCAAGAGACCCAGTACTTC. It specifies CASRRSWSQETQYF.

This clonotype has a handful of counts. V and J are TRBV20-1 and TRBJ2-7; 8 bases align to TRBD1. Trimming took 6 bases from V and 9 from J; bases not matched to a gene: 10. Germline CDR1 DFQATT, CDR2 SNEGSKA (reference sequence). This CDR3 is built from 12 residues. CDR3 nucleotide sequence: TGCAGTGCAGAAGGACAGGGCGTTGGGCAGTACTTC. This translates into CSAEGQGVGQYF.

This clonotype was seen many times. The chain recombines TRBV7-9 with TRBJ2-2; 9 bases line up with TRBD2. Germline loops: CDR1 SEHNR, CDR2 FQNEAQ (reference sequence). J lost 7 bases, V lost 8 bases, and 11 bases had no gene match. CDR3 length: 15 amino acids. CDR3: CASDGGGAYVGELFF. As DNA, the CDR3 is TGTGCCAGCGATGGCGGGGGGGCCTATGTCGGGGAGCTGTTTTTT.

Ten or more counts support this clonotype. The DNA for the CDR3 is TGCGCCAGCAGCCAAGTCCCAGCGGGAGTAGGGGATACGCAGTATTTT. This codes for CASSQVPAGVGDTQYF. The rearrangement links TRBV4-3 to TRBJ2-3; 8 bases are a match to TRBD2. The V gene end was trimmed by 1 base and the J gene end by 6 bases; junction bases not matched to a gene: 9. Germline CDR1 and CDR2: LGHNA and YSLEER. This CDR3 has 16 amino acids.

The rearrangement uses TRBV2 and TRBJ2-7; 7 nucleotides match TRBD1. The CDR3 length is 14 residues. After removal of 3 bases from V and 6 bases from J, the junction contained 8 bases not matched to a gene. Germline CDR1 and CDR2: SNHLY and FYNNEI. The CDR3 DNA reads TGTGCCAGCAGTGACAACTCCGACAGGGTCGAGCAGTACTTC. Its translation: CASSDNSDRVEQYF.

This clonotype was seen only a few times. The chain has TRBV4-1 and TRBJ1-2; possible D gene TRBD1, 5 bases. Trimming removed 0 bases from V and 8 bases from J, with 13 bases in between. Germline V lookup: CDR1 MGHRA, CDR2 YSYEKL. This CDR3 is 14 amino acids long. The CDR3 loop is CASSQDPGAGGYTF. CDR3 nucleotide sequence: TGCGCCAGCAGCCAAGATCCCGGGGCGGGAGGCTACACCTTC.

This chain joins TRBV30 and TRBJ2-7, with 10 nucleotides matching TRBD1. The CDR3 has 15 residues. Germline assignment: CDR1 GTSNPN and CDR2 SVGIG (reference sequence). Unmatched junction bases numbered 9, after V lost 5 bases and J lost 2 bases. The CDR3 DNA follows: TGTGCCTGGCATAAGGGGGGGACAGGGGCCTACGAGCAGTACTTC. It translates to CAWHKGGTGAYEQYF. The complete variable domain, with remaining parts taken from reference TRBV30 and TRBJ2-7, reads SQTIHQWPATLVQPVGSPLSLECTVEGTSNPNLYWYRQAAGRGLQLLFYSVGIGQISSEVPQNLSASRPQDRQFILSSKKLLLSDSGFYLCAWHKGGTGAYEQYFGPGTRLTVT.